The clone carrying this T cell receptor beta chain appeared a few times. Its antigen is currently unknown. TCRB transcripts that were expressed got sequenced, as all of the isolated RNA had been reverse transcribed. Measured with immunoSEQ multiplex PCR; TCRdb has only the in-frame clones, and not every one. The table has over 700,000 clones, roughly a sixth seen once. These data originate in a study of beta chain features in type 1 diabetes. Isolation of CD4+ naive, central memory, regulatory and stem cell-like memory cells was achieved by sorting via CD45RO/CCR7/CD25/CD127/CD95/CD27. General study points: Insertions at VDJ junctions were less frequent in type 1 diabetes patients. These patients also deleted more nucleotides at the same junctions.

The sequence was collected from a woman younger than 35 in good health. The sequenced material came from naive CD4+ T cells from blood.

DNA of the CDR3: TGCGCCAGCAGCTTGGAATGGTCGGACTCTGGGGCCAACGTCCTGACTTTC. It specifies CASSLEWSDSGANVLTF. This chain uses TRBV5-1 with TRBJ2-6; no clear D gene. Germline CDR1 and CDR2: SGHRS and YFSETQ. The CDR3 has 17 residues. Between the trimmed V and J ends, which lost 0 bases and 0 bases, there was a span of 10 bases. Full variable domain (missing parts from reference TRBV5-1 and TRBJ2-6): KAGVTQTPRYLIKTRGQQVTLSCSPISGHRSVSWYQQTPGQGLQFLFEYFSETQRNKGNFPGRFSGRQFSNSRSEMNVSTLELGDSALYLCASSLEWSDSGANVLTFGAGSRLTVL.